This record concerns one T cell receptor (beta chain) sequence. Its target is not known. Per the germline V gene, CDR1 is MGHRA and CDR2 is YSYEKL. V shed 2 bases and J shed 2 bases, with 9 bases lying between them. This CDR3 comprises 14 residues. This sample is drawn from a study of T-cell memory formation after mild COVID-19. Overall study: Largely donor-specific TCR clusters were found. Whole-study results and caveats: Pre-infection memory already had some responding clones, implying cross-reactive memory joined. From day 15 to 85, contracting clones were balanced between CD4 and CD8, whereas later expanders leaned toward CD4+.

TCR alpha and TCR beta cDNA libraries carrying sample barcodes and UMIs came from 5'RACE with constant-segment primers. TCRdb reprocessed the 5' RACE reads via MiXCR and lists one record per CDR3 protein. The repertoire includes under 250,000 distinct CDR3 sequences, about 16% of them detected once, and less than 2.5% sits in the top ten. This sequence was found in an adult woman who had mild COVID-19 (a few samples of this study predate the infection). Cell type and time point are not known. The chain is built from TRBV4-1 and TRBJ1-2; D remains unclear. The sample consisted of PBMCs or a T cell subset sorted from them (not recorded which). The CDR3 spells CASSQWVANYGYTF. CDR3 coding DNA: TGCGCCAGCAGCCAATGGGTGGCGAACTATGGCTACACCTTC.